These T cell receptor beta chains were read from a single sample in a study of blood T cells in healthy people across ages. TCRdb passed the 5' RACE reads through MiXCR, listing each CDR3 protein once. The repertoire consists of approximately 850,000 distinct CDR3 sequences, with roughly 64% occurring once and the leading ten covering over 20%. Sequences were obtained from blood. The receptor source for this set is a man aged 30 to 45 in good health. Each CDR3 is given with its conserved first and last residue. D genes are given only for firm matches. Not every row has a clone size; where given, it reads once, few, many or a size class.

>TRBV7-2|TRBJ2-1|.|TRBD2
CASSPWRTSGGNEQFF
TGTGCCAGCAGCCCCTGGAGGACTAGCGGGGGAAATGAGCAGTTCTTC
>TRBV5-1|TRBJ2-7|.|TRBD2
CASSPLAGGGEQYF
TGCGCCAGCAGCCCCCTAGCGGGAGGCGGCGAGCAGTACTTC
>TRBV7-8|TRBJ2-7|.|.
CASSSGGDGYEQYF
TGTGCCAGCAGCTCTGGGGGTGACGGCTACGAGCAGTACTTC
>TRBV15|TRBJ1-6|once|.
CATGRDWDSPLHF
TGTGCCACCGGCAGAGATTGGGATTCACCCCTCCACTTT
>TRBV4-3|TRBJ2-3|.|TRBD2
CASTERTSGTDTQYF
TGCGCCAGCACCGAACGGACTAGCGGCACAGATACGCAGTATTTT
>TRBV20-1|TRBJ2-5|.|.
CSARDPRRTDQETQYF
TGCAGTGCTAGAGATCCTCGGCGGACCGATCAAGAGACCCAGTACTTC
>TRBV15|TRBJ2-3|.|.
CATSREGLSYTQYF
TGTGCCACCAGCAGAGAAGGACTATCATATACGCAGTATTTT
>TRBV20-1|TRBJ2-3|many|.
CSAIPFLAGHTDTQYF
TGCAGTGCTATTCCCTTTCTCGCGGGGCACACAGATACGCAGTATTTT
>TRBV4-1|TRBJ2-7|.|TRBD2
CASSQSAGGDYEQYF
TGCGCCAGCAGCCAGTCAGCGGGGGGGGACTACGAGCAGTACTTC
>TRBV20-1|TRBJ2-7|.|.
CSARDEAGHGYEQYF
TGCAGTGCTAGAGATGAGGCGGGACATGGATACGAGCAGTACTTC
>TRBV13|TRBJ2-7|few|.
CASRLTGGSYEQYF
TGTGCCAGCAGACTTACAGGAGGTTCCTACGAGCAGTACTTC
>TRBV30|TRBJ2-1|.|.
CAWSLRDDEQFF
TGTGCCTGGAGTCTGAGGGATGATGAGCAGTTCTTC
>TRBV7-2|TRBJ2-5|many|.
CASSGRGGKETQYF
TGTGCCAGCAGCGGCCGTGGAGGGAAGGAGACCCAGTACTTC
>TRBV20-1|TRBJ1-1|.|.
CSASIQAGTEAFF
TGCAGTGCTAGTATACAGGCTGGCACTGAAGCTTTCTTT
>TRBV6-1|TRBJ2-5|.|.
CASSPIRTGEETQYF
TGTGCCAGCAGTCCGATTAGAACGGGGGAAGAGACCCAGTACTTC
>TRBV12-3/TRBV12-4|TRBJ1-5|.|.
CASSLAGGTQHF
TGTGCCAGCAGTTTAGCGGGGGGAACCCAGCATTTT
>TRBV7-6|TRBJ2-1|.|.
CASSLLAEGSSYNEQFF
TGTGCCAGCAGCTTATTAGCGGAGGGGAGCTCCTACAATGAGCAGTTCTTC
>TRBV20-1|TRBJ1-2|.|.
CSARVVDYGYTF
TGCAGTGCTAGAGTAGTAGACTATGGCTACACCTTC
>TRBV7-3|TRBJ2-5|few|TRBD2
CASSPLGGVQETQYF
TGTGCCAGCAGTCCCTTGGGGGGGGTCCAAGAGACCCAGTACTTC
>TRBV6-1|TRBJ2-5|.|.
CASSETWGQETQYF
TGTGCCAGCAGTGAAACATGGGGGCAAGAGACCCAGTACTTC
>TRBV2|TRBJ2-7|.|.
CASSEGVYEQYF
TGTGCCAGCAGTGAAGGGGTTTACGAGCAGTACTTC
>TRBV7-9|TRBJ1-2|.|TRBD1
CASSSSDRDGYTF
TGTGCCAGCAGCTCTTCGGACAGGGATGGCTACACCTTC
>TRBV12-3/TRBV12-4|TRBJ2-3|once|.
CASSPFLVSTDTQYF
TGTGCCAGCAGTCCCTTCCTCGTGAGCACAGATACGCAGTATTTT
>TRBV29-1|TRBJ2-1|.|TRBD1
CSVRTGGSTEQFF
TGCAGCGTTCGAACAGGGGGGAGCACCGAGCAGTTCTTC
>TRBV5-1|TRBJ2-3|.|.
CASSNQPGITDTQYF
TGCGCCAGCAGCAACCAGCCAGGGATCACAGATACGCAGTATTTT